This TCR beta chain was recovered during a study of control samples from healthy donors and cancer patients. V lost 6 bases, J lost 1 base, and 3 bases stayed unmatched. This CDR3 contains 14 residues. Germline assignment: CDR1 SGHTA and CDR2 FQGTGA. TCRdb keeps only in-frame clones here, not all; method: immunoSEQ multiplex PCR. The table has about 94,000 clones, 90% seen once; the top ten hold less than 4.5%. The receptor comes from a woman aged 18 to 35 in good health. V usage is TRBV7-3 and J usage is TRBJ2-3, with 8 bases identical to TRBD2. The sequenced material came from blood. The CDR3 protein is CASSNGGGTDTQYF. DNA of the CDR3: TGTGCCAGCAGTAACGGGGGGGGCACAGATACGCAGTATTTT.